This TCR beta chain appears in the sequencing data of a study of blood T cell repertoires in COVID-19. Study background: Samples of COVID-19 (acute and convalescent) were obtained from the United States, Italy and Spain.

Before being deemed recovered, Cohort 3 donors had two negative PCRs, clearance, or symptom resolution. Original data processing: The authors estimated nucleated cell counts from reference gene primer amplification. The data were produced by immunoSEQ multiplex PCR, yet TCRdb's version contains in-frame clones alone and is incomplete. From that table come the V and J calls and clone size; the DNA was used to work out D and trimming. Among 150,000 to 200,000 clones listed, about 90% were seen once. CDR3 length: 14 residues. V was cut by 7 bases and J by 4 bases, with 14 bases left in between. The germline CDR1 and CDR2 sequences are SNHLY and FYNNEI.

This chain links TRBV2 with TRBJ1-3; D is uncertain. The specimen sequenced was PBMCs or T cells enriched from blood (not recorded which). The receptor was derived from a woman younger than 30 who had recovered from COVID-19. The chain's CDR3 is CASKNSREGNTIYF. CDR3 sequence (DNA): TGTGCCAGCAAGAACTCGCGAGAGGGAAACACCATATATTTT.